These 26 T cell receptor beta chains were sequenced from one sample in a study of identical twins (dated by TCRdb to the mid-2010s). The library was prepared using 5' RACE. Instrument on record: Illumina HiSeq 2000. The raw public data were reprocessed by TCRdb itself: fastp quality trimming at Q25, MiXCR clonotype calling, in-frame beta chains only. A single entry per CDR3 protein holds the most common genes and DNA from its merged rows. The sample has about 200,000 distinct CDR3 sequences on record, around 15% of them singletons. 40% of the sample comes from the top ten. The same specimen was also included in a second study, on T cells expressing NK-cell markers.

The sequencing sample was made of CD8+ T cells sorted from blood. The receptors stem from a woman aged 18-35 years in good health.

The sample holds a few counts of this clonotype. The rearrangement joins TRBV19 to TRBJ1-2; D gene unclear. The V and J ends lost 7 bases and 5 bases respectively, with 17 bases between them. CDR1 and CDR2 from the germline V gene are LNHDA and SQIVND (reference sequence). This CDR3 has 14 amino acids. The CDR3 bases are TGTGCCAGTACCCCCCGGAACGGTGGGTATGGCTACACCTTC. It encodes CASTPRNGGYGYTF.

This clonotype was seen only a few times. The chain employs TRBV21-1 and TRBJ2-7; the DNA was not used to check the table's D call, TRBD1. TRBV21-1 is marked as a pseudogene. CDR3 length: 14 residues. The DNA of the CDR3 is TGTGCCAGCAGCGCACAGGGGTCTAGGTACGAGCAGTACTTC. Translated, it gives CASSAQGSRYEQYF.

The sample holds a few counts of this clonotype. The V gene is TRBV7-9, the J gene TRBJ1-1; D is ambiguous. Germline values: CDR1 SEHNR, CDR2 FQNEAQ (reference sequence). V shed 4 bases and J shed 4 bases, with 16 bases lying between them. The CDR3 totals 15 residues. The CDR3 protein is CASSSVRLGGTEAFF. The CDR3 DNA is TGTGCCAGCAGCTCGGTCCGGTTGGGAGGCACTGAAGCTTTCTTT.

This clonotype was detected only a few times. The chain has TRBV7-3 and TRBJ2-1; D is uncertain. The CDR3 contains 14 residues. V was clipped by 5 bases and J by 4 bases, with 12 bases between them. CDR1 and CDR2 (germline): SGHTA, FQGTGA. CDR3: CASSPMDGYNEQFF. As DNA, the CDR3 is TGTGCCAGCAGCCCTATGGACGGATACAATGAGCAGTTCTTC.

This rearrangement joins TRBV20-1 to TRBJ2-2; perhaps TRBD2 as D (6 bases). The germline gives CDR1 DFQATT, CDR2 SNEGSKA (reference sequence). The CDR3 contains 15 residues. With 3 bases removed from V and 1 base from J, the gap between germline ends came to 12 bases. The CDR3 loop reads CSARVADKNTGELFF. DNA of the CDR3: TGCAGTGCTAGGGTAGCGGACAAGAACACCGGGGAGCTGTTTTTT.

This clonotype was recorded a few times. The CDR3 region is CASSFNYEADTTGELFF. The DNA of the CDR3 is TGTGCCAGCAGTTTCAATTACGAGGCAGACACCACCGGGGAGCTGTTTTTT. V and J are TRBV12-3 or TRBV12-4 and TRBJ2-2, with no clear D. The CDR3 spans 17 residues. The V and J ends lost 3 bases and 4 bases respectively, with 18 bases between them.

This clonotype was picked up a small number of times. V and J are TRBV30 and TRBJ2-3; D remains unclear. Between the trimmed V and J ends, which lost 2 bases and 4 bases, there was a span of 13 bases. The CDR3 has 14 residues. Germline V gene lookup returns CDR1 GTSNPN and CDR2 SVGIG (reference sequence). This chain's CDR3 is CAWSFPAGADTQYF. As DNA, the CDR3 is TGTGCCTGGAGTTTTCCTGCAGGCGCAGATACGCAGTATTTT.

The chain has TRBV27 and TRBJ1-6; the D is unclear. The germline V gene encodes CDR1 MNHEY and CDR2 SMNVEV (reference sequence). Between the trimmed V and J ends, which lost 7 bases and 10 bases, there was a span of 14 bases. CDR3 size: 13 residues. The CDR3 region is CASNYGVGSPLHF. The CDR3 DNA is TGTGCCAGCAACTACGGGGTCGGCTCACCCCTCCACTTT.

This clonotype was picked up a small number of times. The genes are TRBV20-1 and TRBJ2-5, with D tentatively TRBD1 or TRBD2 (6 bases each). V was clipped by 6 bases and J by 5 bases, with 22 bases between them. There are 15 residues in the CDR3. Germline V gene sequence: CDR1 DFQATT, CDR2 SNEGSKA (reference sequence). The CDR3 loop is CSAKPEGGFWETQYF. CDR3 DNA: TGCAGTGCCAAGCCCGAGGGGGGTTTTTGGGAGACCCAGTACTTC.

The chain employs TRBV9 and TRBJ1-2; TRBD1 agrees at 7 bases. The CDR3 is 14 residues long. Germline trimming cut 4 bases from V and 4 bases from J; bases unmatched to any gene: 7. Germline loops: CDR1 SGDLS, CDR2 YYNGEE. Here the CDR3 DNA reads TGTGCCAGCAGCCTCTCCGGGACAGCCTATGGCTACACCTTC. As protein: CASSLSGTAYGYTF. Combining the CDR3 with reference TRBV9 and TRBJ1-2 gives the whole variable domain DSGVTQTPKHLITATGQRVTLRCSPRSGDLSVYWYQQSLDQGLQFLIQYYNGEERAKGNILERFSAQQFPDLHSELNLSSLELGDSALYFCASSLSGTAYGYTFGSGTRLTVV.

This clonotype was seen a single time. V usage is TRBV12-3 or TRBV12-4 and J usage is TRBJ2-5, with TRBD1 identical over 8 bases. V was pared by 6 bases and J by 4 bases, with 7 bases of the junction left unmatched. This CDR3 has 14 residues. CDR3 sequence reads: CASSQTGDGETQYF. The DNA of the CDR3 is TGTGCCAGCAGCCAGACAGGGGATGGAGAGACCCAGTACTTC.

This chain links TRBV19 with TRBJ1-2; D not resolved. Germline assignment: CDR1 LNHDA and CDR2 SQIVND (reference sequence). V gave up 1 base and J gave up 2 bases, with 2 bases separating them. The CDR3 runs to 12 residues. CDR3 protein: CASSIANYGYTF. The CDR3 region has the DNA TGTGCCAGTAGTATAGCGAACTATGGCTACACCTTC.

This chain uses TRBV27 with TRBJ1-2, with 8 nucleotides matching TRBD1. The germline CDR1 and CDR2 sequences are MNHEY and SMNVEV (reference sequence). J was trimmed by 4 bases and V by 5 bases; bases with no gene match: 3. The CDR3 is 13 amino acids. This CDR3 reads CASSKTGGYGYTF. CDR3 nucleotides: TGTGCCAGCAGTAAAACAGGGGGCTATGGCTACACCTTC.

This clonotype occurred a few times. The DNA of the CDR3 is TGTGCCAGCAGTTCGGACAGGGGATTTAATGAGCAGTTCTTC. It yields the protein CASSSDRGFNEQFF. The chain uses TRBV27 and TRBJ2-1; 9 bases align to TRBD1. The CDR3 length is 14 residues. Looked up from germline, CDR1 is MNHEY and CDR2 is SMNVEV (reference sequence). V gave up 4 bases and J gave up 7 bases; unmatched junction bases: 5.

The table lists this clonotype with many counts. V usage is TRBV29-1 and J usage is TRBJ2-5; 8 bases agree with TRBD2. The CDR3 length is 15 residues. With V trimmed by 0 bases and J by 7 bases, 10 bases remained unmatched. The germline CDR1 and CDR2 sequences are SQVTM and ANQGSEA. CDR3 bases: TGCAGCGTTGAAGATCATGGCGGGGGGCCAGGGACCCAGTACTTC. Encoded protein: CSVEDHGGGPGTQYF.

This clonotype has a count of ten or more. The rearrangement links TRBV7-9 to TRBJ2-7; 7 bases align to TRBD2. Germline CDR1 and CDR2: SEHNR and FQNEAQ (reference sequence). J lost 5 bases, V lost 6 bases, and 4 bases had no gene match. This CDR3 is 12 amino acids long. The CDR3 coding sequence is TGTGCCAGCAGTTGGGACTACGACGAGCAGTACTTC. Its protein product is CASSWDYDEQYF.

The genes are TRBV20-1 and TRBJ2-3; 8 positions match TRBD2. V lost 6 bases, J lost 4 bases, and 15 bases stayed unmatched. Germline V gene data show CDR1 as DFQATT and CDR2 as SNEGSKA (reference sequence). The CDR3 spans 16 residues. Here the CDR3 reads CSARGEESGSPDTQYF. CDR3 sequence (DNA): TGCAGTGCCCGGGGGGAAGAAAGCGGGAGCCCAGATACGCAGTATTTT.

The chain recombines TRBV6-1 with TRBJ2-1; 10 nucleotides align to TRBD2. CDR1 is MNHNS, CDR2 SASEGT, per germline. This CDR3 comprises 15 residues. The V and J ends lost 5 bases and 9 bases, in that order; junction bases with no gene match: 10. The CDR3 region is CASSTGLAEAGEQFF. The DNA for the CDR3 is TGTGCCAGCAGTACCGGACTAGCGGAGGCGGGTGAGCAGTTCTTC.

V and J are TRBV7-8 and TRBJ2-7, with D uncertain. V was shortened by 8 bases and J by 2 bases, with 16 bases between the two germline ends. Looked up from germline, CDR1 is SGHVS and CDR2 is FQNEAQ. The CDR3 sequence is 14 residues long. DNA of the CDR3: TGTGCCAGCGCCGACCAAGGCTTAACCTACGAGCAGTACTTC. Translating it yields CASADQGLTYEQYF.

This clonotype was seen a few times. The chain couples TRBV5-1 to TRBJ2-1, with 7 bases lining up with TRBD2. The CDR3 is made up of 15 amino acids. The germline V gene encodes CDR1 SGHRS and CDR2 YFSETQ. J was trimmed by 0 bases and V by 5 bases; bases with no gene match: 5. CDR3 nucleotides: TGCGCCAGCAGGGTAACTAGCGACTCCTACAATGAGCAGTTCTTC. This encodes CASRVTSDSYNEQFF.

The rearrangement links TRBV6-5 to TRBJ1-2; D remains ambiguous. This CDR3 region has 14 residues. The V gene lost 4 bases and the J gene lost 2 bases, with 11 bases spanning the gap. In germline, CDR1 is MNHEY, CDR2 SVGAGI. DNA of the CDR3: TGTGCCAGCAGTTGGGCAGCCCACAACTATGGCTACACCTTC. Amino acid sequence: CASSWAAHNYGYTF.

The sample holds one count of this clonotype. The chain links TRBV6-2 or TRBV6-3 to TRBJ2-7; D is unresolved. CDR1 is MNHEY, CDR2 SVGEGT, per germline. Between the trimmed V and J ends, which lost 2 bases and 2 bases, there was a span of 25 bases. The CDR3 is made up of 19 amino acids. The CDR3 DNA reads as TGTGCCAGCAGTTACCGGAGCGAGGCTAACAGACGGCCCACCTACGAGCAGTACTTC. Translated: CASSYRSEANRRPTYEQYF.

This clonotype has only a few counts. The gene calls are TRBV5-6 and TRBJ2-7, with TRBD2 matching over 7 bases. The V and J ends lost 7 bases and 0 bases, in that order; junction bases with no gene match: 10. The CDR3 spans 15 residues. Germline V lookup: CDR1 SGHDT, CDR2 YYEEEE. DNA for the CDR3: TGTGCCAGCCAGAGCGGGACCGCGACCTCCTACGAGCAGTACTTC. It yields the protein CASQSGTATSYEQYF.

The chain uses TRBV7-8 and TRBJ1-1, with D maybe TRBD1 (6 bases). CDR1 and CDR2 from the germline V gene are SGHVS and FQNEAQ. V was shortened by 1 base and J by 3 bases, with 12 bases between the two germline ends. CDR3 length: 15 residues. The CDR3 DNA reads TGTGCCAGCAGCTTAGGATGGTCAGGGGACACTGAAGCTTTCTTT. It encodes CASSLGWSGDTEAFF.

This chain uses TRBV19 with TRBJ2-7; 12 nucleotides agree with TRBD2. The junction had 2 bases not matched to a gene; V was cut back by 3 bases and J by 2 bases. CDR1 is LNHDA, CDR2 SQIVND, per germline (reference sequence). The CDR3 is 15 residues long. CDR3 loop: CASSIGLAGTYEQYF. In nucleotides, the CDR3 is TGTGCCAGTAGTATTGGACTAGCGGGGACCTACGAGCAGTACTTC.

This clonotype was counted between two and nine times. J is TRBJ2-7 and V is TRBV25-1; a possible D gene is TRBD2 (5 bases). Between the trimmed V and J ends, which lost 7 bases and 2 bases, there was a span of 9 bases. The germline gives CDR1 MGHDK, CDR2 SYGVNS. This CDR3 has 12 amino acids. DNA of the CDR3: TGTGCCAGCACCGGGGATACCTACGAGCAGTACTTC. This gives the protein CASTGDTYEQYF.